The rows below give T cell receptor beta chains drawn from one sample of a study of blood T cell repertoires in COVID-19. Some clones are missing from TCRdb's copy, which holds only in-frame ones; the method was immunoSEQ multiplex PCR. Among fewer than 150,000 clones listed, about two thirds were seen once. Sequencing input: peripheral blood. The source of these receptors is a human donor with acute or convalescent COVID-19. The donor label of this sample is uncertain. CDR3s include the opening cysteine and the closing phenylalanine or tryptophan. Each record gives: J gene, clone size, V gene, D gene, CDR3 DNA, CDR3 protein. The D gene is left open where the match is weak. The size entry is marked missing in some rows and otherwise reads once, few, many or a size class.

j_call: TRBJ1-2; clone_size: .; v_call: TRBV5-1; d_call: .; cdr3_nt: TGCGCCAGCAGCGTCGACACTGGTGGCTACACCTTC; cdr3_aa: CASSVDTGGYTF
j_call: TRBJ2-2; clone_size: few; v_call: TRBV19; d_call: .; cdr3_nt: TGTGCCAGTAGTCCTACTTACACCGGGGAGCTGTTTTTT; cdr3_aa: CASSPTYTGELFF
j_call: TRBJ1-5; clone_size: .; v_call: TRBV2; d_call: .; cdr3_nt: TGTGCCAGCAGTGAAAGAGTACAGCCCCAGCATTTT; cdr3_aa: CASSERVQPQHF
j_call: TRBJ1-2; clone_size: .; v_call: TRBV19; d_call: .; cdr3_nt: TGTGCCAGTATGGGAGACACCTATGGCTACACCTTC; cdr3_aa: CASMGDTYGYTF
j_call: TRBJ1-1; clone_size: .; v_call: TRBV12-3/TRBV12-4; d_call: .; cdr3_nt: TGTGCCAGCAGTTTGAGTAGCGGAGCTTTCTTT; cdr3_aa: CASSLSSGAFF
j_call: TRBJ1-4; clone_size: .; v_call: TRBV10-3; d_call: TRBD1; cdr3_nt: TGTGCCATCAGTCAGGGGGCTGAGGGTGAAAAACTGTTTTTT; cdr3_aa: CAISQGAEGEKLFF
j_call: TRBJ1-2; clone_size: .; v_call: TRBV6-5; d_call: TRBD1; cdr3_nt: TGTGCCAGCAGTCCCGGGACAGAAGCTTTCAGCGGCTACACCTTC; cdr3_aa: CASSPGTEAFSGYTF
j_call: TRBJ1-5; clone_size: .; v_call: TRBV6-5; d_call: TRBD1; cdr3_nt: TGTGCCAGCAGTTCAAGGACAGGGTCGTCGGAGCCCCAGCATTTT; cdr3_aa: CASSSRTGSSEPQHF
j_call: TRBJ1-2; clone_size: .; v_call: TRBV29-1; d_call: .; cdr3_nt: TGCAGCGTTGAACAACAGAGATATGGCTACACCTTC; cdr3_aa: CSVEQQRYGYTF
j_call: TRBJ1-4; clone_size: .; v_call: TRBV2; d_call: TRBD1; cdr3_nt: TGTGCCAGCAGACAGGGGGAGAGTGAAAAACTGTTTTTT; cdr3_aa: CASRQGESEKLFF
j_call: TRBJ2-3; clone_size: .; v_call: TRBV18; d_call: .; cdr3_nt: TGTGCCAGCTCACCCCGAGGGGGATCGGGCACAGATACGCAGTATTTT; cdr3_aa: CASSPRGGSGTDTQYF
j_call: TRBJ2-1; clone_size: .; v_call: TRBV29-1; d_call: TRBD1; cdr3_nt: TGCAGCGTTGAAGATTGGGGACAGCGCTCCTACAATGAGCAGTTCTTC; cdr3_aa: CSVEDWGQRSYNEQFF
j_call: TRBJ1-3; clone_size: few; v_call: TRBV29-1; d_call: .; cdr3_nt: TGCAGCGTTGAAGTGGGTACAGGGGGAAACACCATATATTTT; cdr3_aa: CSVEVGTGGNTIYF
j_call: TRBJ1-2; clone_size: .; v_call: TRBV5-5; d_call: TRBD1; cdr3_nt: TGTGCCAGCAGCTCTTCGACAGGGGGCAGTTTTGGCTACACCTTC; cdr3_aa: CASSSSTGGSFGYTF
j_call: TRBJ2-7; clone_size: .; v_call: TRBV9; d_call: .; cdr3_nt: TGTGCCAGCAGCGTAGATTCAGGCTCCTACGAGCAGTACTTC; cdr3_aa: CASSVDSGSYEQYF
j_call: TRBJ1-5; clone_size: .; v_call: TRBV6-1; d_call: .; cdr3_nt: TGTGCCAGCAGTGCGTTGACCCTCGGGGGCAATCAGCCCCAGCATTTT; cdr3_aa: CASSALTLGGNQPQHF
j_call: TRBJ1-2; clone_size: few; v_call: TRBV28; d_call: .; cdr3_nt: TGTGCCAGCAGCCCTCGGTCACAGGCCTATGGCTACACCTTC; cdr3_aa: CASSPRSQAYGYTF